This T cell receptor (beta chain) was sequenced during a study of T cell repertoires in cytomegalovirus infection. Overall study: Well-studied HLA-B-restricted epitopes and recently identified HLA-C-restricted epitopes of CMV were both used in the study. Evidence of both CMV infection and a matching HLA type came from public TCR beta signatures. Study-wide results and caveats: Adding up the frequency of public TCR beta families identified people who carried CMV plus the relevant HLA. Ex vivo responses were dominated by HLA-C-restricted CMV-specific TCR beta clonotypes.

There are 13 residues in the CDR3. Trimming stripped 4 bases from V and 10 bases from J, with 11 bases between. On this clonotype itself: Its antigen is currently unknown.

TCRdb reanalysed the reads using MiXCR and keeps one entry per CDR3 protein. The profile shows roughly 80,000 distinct CDR3 sequences, more than 20% of them singletons. Sequencing used CD8+ T cells from cultured PBMCs, obtained from culture after CMV antigen stimulation. The source is a human donor in good health (CMV status not recorded). Some clones in this sample may be carry-over from other donors' samples. This chain uses TRBV12-3 or TRBV12-4 with TRBJ1-6; tentative D call: TRBD1 (6 bases). As DNA, the CDR3 is TGTGCCAGCAGTTGGGGGCGCAAATCACCCCTCCACTTT. This gives the protein CASSWGRKSPLHF.